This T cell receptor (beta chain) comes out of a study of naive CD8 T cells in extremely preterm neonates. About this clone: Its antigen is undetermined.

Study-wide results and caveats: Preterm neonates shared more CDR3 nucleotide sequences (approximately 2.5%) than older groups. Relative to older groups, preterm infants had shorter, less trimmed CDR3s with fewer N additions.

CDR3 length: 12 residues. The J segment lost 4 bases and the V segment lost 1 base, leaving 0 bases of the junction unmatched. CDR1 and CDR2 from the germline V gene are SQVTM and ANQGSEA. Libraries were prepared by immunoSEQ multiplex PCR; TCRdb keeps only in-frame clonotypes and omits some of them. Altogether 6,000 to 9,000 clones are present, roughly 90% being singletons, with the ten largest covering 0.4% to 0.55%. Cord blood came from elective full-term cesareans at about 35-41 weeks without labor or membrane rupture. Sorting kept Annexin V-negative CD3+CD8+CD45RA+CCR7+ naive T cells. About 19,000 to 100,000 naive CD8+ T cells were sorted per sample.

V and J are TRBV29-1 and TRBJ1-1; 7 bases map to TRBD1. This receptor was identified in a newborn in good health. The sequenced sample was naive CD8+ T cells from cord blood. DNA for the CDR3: TGCAGCGTTGAAGCAGGGGGCACTGAAGCTTTCTTT. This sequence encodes CSVEAGGTEAFF.